This T cell receptor beta chain was documented in a study of blood T cell repertoires in COVID-19. Study summary: COVID-19 samples, acute and convalescent, were from the United States, Italy and Spain. T cells, B-cell-depleted T cells, or PBMCs provided the cDNA or gDNA that served as material.

Some clones are missing from TCRdb's copy, which holds only in-frame ones; the method was immunoSEQ multiplex PCR. Of some 200,000 clones listed, around 80% are singletons. This clone was picked up one time. CDR1 and CDR2 from the germline V gene are LGHDT and YNNKEL (reference sequence). Trimming took 6 bases from V and 2 from J; bases not matched to a gene: 6. CDR3 length: 15 residues. The chain couples TRBV3-1 (or the pseudogene TRBV3-2) to TRBJ2-7; 11 nucleotides align to TRBD2. This TCR was sampled from a woman in her 70s with acute or convalescent COVID-19. What was sequenced was peripheral blood. The CDR3 is CASRPTSGGTYEQYF. For the CDR3, the DNA is TGTGCCAGCAGGCCTACTAGCGGGGGCACCTACGAGCAGTACTTC.